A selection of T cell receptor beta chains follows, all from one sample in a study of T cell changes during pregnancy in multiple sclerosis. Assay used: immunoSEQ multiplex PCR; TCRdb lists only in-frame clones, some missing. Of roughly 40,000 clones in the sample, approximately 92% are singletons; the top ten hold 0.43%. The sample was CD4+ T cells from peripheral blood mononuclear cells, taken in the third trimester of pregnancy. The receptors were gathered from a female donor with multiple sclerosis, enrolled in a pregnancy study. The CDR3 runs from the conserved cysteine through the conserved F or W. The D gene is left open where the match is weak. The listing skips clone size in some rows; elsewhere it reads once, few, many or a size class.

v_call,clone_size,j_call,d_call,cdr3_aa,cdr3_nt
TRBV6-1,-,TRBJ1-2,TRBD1,CASSEPRQGSYGYTF,TGTGCCAGCAGTGAACCCCGACAGGGAAGCTATGGCTACACCTTC
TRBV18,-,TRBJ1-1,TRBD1,CASSSKPGQVNTEAFF,TGTGCCAGCTCATCTAAACCGGGACAGGTGAACACTGAAGCTTTCTTT
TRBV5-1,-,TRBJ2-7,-,CASSLASWGRPNEQYF,TGCGCCAGCAGCTTGGCAAGTTGGGGCAGGCCTAATGAGCAGTACTTC
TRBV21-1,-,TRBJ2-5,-,CASSPKGGIETQYF,TGTGCCAGCAGCCCCAAGGGAGGGATTGAGACCCAGTACTTC
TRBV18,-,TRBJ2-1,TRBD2,CASSPPSGRPQDEQFF,TGTGCCAGCTCACCACCGAGCGGGAGGCCCCAGGATGAGCAGTTCTTC
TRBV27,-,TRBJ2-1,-,CASSLTSPWSTDEQFF,TGTGCCAGCAGTTTAACGAGTCCCTGGTCTACGGATGAGCAGTTCTTC
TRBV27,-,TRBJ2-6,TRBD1,CASSSLRQGAGGANVLTF,TGTGCCAGCAGCTCACTTCGACAGGGGGCGGGTGGGGCCAACGTCCTGACTTTC
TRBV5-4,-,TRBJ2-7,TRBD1,CASSSGQGTYEQYF,TGTGCCAGCAGCTCCGGACAGGGGACTTACGAGCAGTACTTC
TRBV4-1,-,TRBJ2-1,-,CASSQEPGRGAYNEQFF,TGCGCCAGCAGCCAAGAACCCGGCAGGGGGGCCTACAATGAGCAGTTCTTC
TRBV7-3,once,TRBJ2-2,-,CASTLRAGPYTGELFF,TGTGCCAGCACCTTACGGGCAGGGCCCTACACCGGGGAGCTGTTTTTT
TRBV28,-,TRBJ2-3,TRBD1,CASRNRDRGTDTQYF,TGTGCCAGCAGAAACCGGGACAGGGGGACAGATACGCAGTATTTT
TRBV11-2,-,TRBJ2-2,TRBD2,CASTRRREGNTGELFF,TGTGCCAGCACCCGACGGCGGGAGGGGAACACCGGGGAGCTGTTTTTT
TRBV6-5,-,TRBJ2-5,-,CASSYAGAETQYF,TGTGCCAGCAGTTACGCAGGGGCCGAGACCCAGTACTTC
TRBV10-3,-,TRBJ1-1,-,CAISESSVSTNTEAFF,TGTGCCATCAGTGAGTCTAGCGTCTCCACGAACACTGAAGCTTTCTTT
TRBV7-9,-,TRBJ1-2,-,CASSPRSTAYGYTF,TGTGCCAGCAGCCCCCGGTCTACAGCCTATGGCTACACCTTC
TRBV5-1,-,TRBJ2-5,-,CASSFGGGETQYF,TGCGCCAGCAGCTTCGGGGGAGGAGAGACCCAGTACTTC
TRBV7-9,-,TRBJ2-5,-,CASSLGRAGSGPRRETQYF,TGTGCCAGCAGCTTAGGGAGGGCAGGGTCAGGCCCCCGAAGGGAGACCCAGTACTTC
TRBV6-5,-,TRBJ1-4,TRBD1,CASSPGTANEKLFF,TGTGCCAGCAGTCCCGGGACAGCTAACGAAAAACTGTTTTTT